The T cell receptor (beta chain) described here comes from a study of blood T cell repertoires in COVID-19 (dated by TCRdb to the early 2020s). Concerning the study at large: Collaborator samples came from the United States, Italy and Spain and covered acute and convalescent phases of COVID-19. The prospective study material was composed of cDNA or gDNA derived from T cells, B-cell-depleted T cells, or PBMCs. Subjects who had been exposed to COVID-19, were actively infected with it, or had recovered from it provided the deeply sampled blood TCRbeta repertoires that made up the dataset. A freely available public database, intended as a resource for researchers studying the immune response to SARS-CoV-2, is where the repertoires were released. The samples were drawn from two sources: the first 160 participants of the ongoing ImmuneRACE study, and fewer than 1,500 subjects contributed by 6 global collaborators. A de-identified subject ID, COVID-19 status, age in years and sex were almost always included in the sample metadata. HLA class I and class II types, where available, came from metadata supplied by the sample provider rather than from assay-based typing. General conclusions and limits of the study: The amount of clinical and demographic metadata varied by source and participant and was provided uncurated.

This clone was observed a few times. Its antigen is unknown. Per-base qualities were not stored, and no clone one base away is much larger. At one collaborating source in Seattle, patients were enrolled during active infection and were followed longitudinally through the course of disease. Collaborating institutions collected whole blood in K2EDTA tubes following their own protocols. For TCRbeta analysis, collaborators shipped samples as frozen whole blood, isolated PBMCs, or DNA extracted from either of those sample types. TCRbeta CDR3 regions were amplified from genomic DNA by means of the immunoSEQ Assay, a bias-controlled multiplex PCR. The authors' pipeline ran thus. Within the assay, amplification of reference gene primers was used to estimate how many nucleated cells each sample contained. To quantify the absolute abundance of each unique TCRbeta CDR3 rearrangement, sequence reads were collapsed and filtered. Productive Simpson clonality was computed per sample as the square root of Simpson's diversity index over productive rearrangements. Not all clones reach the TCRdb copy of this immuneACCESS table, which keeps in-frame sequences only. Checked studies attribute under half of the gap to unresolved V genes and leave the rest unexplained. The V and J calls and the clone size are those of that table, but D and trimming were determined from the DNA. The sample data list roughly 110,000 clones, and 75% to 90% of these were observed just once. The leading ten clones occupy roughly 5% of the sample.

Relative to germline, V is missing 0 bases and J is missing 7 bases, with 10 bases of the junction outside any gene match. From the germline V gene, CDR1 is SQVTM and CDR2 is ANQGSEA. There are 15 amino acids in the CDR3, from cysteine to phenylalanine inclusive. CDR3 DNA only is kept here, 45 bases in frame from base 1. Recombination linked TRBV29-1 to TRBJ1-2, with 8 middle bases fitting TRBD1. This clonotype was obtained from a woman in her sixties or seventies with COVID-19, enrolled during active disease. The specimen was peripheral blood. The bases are TGCAGCGTTGAAGATAGTACAGGGGGTCCTGGTGGCTACACCTTC. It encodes CSVEDSTGGPGGYTF. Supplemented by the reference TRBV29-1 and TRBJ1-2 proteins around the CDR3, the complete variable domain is SAVISQKPSRDICQRGTSLTIQCQVDSQVTMMFWYRQQPGQSLTLIATANQGSEATYESGFVIDKFPISRPNLTFSTLTVSNMSPEDSSIYLCSVEDSTGGPGGYTFGSGTRLTVV.